In its sample, the clone carrying this T cell receptor (delta chain) was seen many times. Its antigen remains unknown. The amino acid sequence in TCRdb belongs to a much larger clone and departs from this DNA's translation at residue 13, likely a sequencing read error; the sequence shown is translated from the DNA. The data originate from a study of γδ T cells in repeated Plasmodium falciparum infection. Study-level background: Donors were malaria-exposed Malian children or age- and gender-matched Australian children. Study conclusions and caveats: Malian children's Vdelta2-negative repertoires appeared more expanded and less diverse than Australians'.

TCRdb re-called clones from the multiplex PCR reads using CATT. In the table there are 45,000 to 60,000 delta-chain clones, roughly 1.9% of which are singletons. Gammadelta T cells were flow-sorted from PBMC into Vgamma9/Vdelta2+ and Vdelta2-negative populations for bulk analysis. Germline V gene lookup returns CDR1 TSWWSYY and CDR2 QGS. V dropped 5 bases and J dropped 10 bases, with 41 bases sitting between them. The CDR3 sequence is 21 residues long. V and J are TRDV1 and TRDJ1, with D maybe TRDD3 (6 bases). Because TCRdb records no J gene, it was assigned here through a match of the DNA to germline. Sequenced sample: gamma-delta T cells from blood. The receptor was derived from a pool of human donors (malaria-infected and uninfected, not separated). In DNA form, the CDR3 reads TGTGCTCTTGGGAGGTTTCTCTTAGGGCTGGGGATGCTCCATCAGCATATCGGACTCATCTTT. Translated, it gives CALGRFLLGLGMLHQHIGLIF.